These T cell receptor beta chains were read from a single sample in a study of control samples from healthy donors and cancer patients. Assay used: immunoSEQ multiplex PCR; TCRdb lists only in-frame clones, some missing. This sample carries 150,000 or so clones, over 85% of them seen once, and the ten largest clones take about 12%. The sample taken for sequencing was blood. These receptors all come from a man under 40 in good health. The CDR3 runs from the conserved cysteine through the conserved F or W. The order of the fields is V gene, J gene, D gene, CDR3 protein, CDR3 DNA. D genes are given only for firm matches.

TRBV13	TRBJ2-7	NA	CASSLWRSTSSYEQYF	TGTGCCAGCAGCTTATGGAGATCAACTAGCTCCTACGAGCAGTACTTC
TRBV4-3	TRBJ1-1	NA	CASSQAWGREANTEAFF	TGCGCCAGCAGCCAAGCTTGGGGGCGGGAGGCTAACACTGAAGCTTTCTTT
TRBV6-5	TRBJ2-1	NA	CAGGHRVGYDEQFF	TGTGCCGGAGGGCACAGGGTTGGTTATGATGAGCAGTTCTTC
TRBV11-2	TRBJ2-7	NA	CASSLGVFLGEHEQYF	TGTGCCAGCAGCTTAGGGGTATTTCTAGGGGAGCACGAGCAGTACTTC
TRBV5-1	TRBJ2-2	NA	CASSFRSTGELFF	TGCGCCAGCAGCTTTAGGAGTACCGGGGAGCTGTTTTTT
TRBV7-2	TRBJ2-1	TRBD2	CASSLMGLAGDEQFF	TGTGCCAGCAGCTTAATGGGACTAGCGGGAGATGAGCAGTTCTTC
TRBV7-9	TRBJ2-1	TRBD2	CASSFSGTSGDEQFF	TGTGCCAGCAGCTTCTCCGGGACTAGCGGGGATGAGCAGTTCTTC
TRBV6-6	TRBJ1-5	TRBD1	CASSGQGSREPQHF	TGTGCCAGCAGTGGACAGGGAAGTCGGGAGCCCCAGCATTTT
TRBV27	TRBJ2-5	TRBD2	CASSLLGSGRRETQYF	TGTGCCAGCAGTTTGTTAGGAAGCGGGAGGCGCGAGACCCAGTACTTC
TRBV7-7	TRBJ2-1	TRBD1	CASSLDRGTYNEQFF	TGTGCCAGCAGCTTGGACAGGGGAACCTACAATGAGCAGTTCTTC
TRBV25-1	TRBJ1-5	NA	CASSPGSGSNQPQHF	TGTGCCAGCAGCCCAGGGTCTGGGAGCAATCAGCCCCAGCATTTT
TRBV6-5	TRBJ2-1	TRBD2	CASTSAGARNEQFF	TGTGCCAGCACCTCAGCGGGGGCCCGGAATGAGCAGTTCTTC
TRBV3-1/TRBV3-2	TRBJ2-7	NA	CASSQGGVVYEQYF	TGTGCCAGCAGCCAAGGGGGGGTAGTCTACGAGCAGTACTTC